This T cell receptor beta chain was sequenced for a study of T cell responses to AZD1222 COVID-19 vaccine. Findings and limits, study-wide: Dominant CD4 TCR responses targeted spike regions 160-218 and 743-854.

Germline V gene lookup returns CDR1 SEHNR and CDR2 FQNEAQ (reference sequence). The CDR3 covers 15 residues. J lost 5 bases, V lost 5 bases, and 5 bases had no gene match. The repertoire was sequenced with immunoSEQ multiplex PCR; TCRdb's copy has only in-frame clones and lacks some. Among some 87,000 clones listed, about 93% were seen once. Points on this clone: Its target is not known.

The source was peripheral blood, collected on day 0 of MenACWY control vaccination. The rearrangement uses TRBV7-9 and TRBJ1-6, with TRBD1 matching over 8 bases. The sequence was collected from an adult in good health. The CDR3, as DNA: TGTGCCAGCAGCCAAGACAGGGGAAATAATTCACCCCTCCACTTT. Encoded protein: CASSQDRGNNSPLHF.